This TCR beta chain originates from a study of early T cells in non-severe SARS-CoV-2 infection. Study details: Sequenced bulk RNA came from whole blood that was unsorted, and chains were unpaired.

Germline V gives CDR1 LGHNT, CDR2 FRNRAP. This CDR3 has 13 residues. The V end lost 5 bases, the J end lost 8 bases, and 15 bases lay between the germline ends. This clonotype was recorded many times. One entry per CDR3 protein, called by TCRdb with MiXCR from the 5' RACE reads. The sample consists of tens of thousands of distinct CDR3 sequences, 10% to 15% of them appearing once. This TCR was recovered from an adult who was a healthcare worker with PCR-confirmed SARS-CoV-2 infection or an uninfected control (not recorded which). Sequencing was carried out using whole blood. This chain uses TRBV12-5 with TRBJ1-1; D unclear. The CDR3 reads CASGAGLELEAFF. In nucleotides, the CDR3 is TGTGCTAGTGGTGCCGGCCTTGAGCTGGAAGCTTTCTTT.